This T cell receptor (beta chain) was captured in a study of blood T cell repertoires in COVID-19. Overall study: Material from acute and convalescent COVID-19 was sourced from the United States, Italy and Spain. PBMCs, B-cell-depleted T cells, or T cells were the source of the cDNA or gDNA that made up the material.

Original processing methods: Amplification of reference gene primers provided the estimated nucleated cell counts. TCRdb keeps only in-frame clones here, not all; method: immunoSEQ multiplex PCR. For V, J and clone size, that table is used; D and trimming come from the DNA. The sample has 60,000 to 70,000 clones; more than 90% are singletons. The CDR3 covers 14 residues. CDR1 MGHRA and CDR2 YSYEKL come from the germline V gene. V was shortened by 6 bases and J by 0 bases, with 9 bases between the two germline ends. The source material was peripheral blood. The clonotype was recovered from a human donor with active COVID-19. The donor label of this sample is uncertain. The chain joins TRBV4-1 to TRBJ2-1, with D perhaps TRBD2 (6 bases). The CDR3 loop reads CASRTEGSYNEQFF. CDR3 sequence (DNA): TGCGCCAGCAGGACGGAGGGCTCCTACAATGAGCAGTTCTTC.